The 8 T cell receptor beta chains listed next were all sequenced from one sample in a study of breast tumors, draining lymph nodes, adjacent tissues. Breast cancer patients provided tissue from their axillary draining lymph nodes. TCRdb recomputed calls from the multiplex PCR reads with MiXCR, one row per CDR3 protein. This table has roughly 100,000 distinct CDR3 sequences, about 31% appearing once. Material for sequencing was axillary lymph node tissue. Every receptor here comes from a female donor with breast cancer. Some clones in this sample may be carry-over from other donors' samples.

This clonotype was recorded many times. The rearrangement links TRBV28 to TRBJ1-5, with 8 bases aligning to TRBD1. J lost 4 bases, V lost 7 bases, and 9 bases had no gene match. The CDR3 spans 15 residues. Looked up from germline, CDR1 is MDHEN and CDR2 is SYDVKM. CDR3 sequence: CASTNTGGGNQPQHF. The CDR3 DNA reads TGTGCCAGCACCAATACAGGGGGTGGAAATCAGCCCCAGCATTTT.

Many counts were recorded for this clonotype. V gene TRBV5-1 combines with J gene TRBJ1-1; 8 bases are a match to TRBD1. The CDR3 has 13 residues. Trimming took 4 bases from V and 5 from J; bases not matched to a gene: 4. Germline V CDR1 and CDR2: SGHRS, YFSETQ. The CDR3 DNA reads TGCGCCAGCAGCGGACAGGGTGAGACTGAAGCTTTCTTT. Translation gives CASSGQGETEAFF.

This clonotype came up many times. The chain carries TRBV5-1 and TRBJ2-2; perhaps TRBD2 as D (6 bases). Trimming stripped 4 bases from V and 0 bases from J, with 13 bases between. This CDR3 has 16 amino acids. The germline gives CDR1 SGHRS, CDR2 YFSETQ. The CDR3 DNA follows: TGCGCCAGCAGCCCGGGACTCCGAGCGAACACCGGGGAGCTGTTTTTT. Translating gives CASSPGLRANTGELFF.

V usage is TRBV11-2 and J usage is TRBJ1-5; 7 nucleotides line up with TRBD1. CDR3 size: 17 residues. Germline loops: CDR1 SGHAT, CDR2 FQNNGV. With 0 bases clipped from V and 0 bases from J, the junction kept 5 bases outside the gene matches. CDR3 region: CASSLDYRTGSNQPQHF. The DNA of the CDR3 is TGTGCCAGCAGCTTAGATTACCGGACAGGTAGCAATCAGCCCCAGCATTTT. The variable domain in full, with the rest retrieved from reference TRBV11-2 and TRBJ1-5, is EAGVAQSPRYKIIEKRQSVAFWCNPISGHATLYWYQQILGQGPKLLIQFQNNGVVDDSQLPKDRFSAERLKGVDSTLKIQPAKLEDSAVYLCASSLDYRTGSNQPQHFGDGTRLSIL.

The table lists this clonotype with a few counts. The J gene is TRBJ1-1, the V gene TRBV7-2; TRBD1 might be the D (5 bases). The V gene's germline CDR1 is SGHTA and CDR2 FQGNSA. V gave up 5 bases and J gave up 1 base, with 11 bases separating them. The CDR3 consists of 14 residues. The CDR3 here is CASSTPGQNTEAFF. In nucleotides, the CDR3 is TGTGCCAGCAGCACCCCCGGACAGAACACTGAAGCTTTCTTT.

This clonotype was counted many times. This may stem from a read error, because a much larger clone lies one nucleotide away. The V and J genes are TRBV9 and TRBJ1-6, with 10 bases fitting TRBD1. The CDR3 consists of 15 residues. Germline CDR1 reads SGDLS; CDR2 reads YYNGEE. The CDR3 protein is CASSGQGAYNSPPHF. The CDR3 nucleotides read TGTGCCAGCAGCGGACAGGGGGCCTATAATTCACCCCCCCACTTT.

The V call is TRBV10-3, the J call TRBJ2-7; D is undetermined. The V gene's germline CDR1 is ENHRY and CDR2 SYGVKD. This CDR3 comprises 11 residues. The V end lost 3 bases, the J end lost 6 bases, and 6 bases lay between the germline ends. This CDR3 is CAISDPGEQYF. CDR3 nucleotide sequence: TGTGCCATCAGTGACCCCGGCGAGCAGTACTTC.

The V gene is TRBV4-3, the J gene TRBJ1-4; D uncertain. With 1 base removed from V and 5 bases from J, the gap between germline ends came to 20 bases. Germline CDR1 reads LGHNA; CDR2 reads YSLEER. The CDR3 has 18 residues. The CDR3 nucleotides read TGCGCCAGCAGCCAAGTGGGCTGGGCTCCGCGTTTGAATGAAAAACTGTTTTTT. Its translation: CASSQVGWAPRLNEKLFF.